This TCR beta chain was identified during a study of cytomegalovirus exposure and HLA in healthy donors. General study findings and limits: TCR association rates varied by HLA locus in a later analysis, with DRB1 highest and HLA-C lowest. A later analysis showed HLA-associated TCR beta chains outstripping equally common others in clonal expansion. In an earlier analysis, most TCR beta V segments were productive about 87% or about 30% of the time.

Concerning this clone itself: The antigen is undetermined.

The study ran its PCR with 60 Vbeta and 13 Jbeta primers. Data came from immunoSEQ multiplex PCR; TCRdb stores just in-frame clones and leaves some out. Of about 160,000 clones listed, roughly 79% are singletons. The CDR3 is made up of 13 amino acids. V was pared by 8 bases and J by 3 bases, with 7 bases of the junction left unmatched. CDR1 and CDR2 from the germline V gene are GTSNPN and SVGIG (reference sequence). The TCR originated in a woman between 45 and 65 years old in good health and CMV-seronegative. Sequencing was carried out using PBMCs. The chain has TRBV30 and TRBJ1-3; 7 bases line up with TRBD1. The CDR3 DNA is TGTGCCCAATCGGACAGGATTGGAAACACCATATATTTT. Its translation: CAQSDRIGNTIYF.